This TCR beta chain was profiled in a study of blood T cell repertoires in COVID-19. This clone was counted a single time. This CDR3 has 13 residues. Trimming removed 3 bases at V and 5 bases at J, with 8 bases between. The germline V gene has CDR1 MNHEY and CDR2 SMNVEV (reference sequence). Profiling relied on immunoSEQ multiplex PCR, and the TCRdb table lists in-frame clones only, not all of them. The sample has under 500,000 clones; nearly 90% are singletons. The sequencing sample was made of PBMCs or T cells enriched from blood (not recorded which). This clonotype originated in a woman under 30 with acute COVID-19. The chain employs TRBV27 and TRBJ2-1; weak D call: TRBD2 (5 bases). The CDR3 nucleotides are TGTGCCAGCAGTTTCGGGAAAAACAATGAGCAGTTCTTC. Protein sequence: CASSFGKNNEQFF.